The clone carrying this TCR beta chain is a singleton in its sample. V shed 4 bases, J shed 6 bases, and the junction held 13 bases outside the gene matches. The CDR3 is made up of 17 amino acids. CDR1 LGHNA and CDR2 YNFKEQ come from the germline V gene. This entry is derived from a study of CD8 T cells in Susac syndrome. With random hexamers, roughly 0.45 to 1 ug RNA was reverse transcribed. TCRdb used MiXCR to reprocess the immunoSEQ multiplex PCR reads, holding one entry per CDR3 protein. The sample holds about 300,000 distinct CDR3 sequences, roughly 85% seen once. The V and J genes are TRBV4-2 and TRBJ1-2; 11 nucleotides agree with TRBD1. The TCR sequence derives from a human donor with multiple sclerosis. Sequenced sample: CD8+ T cells from PBMCs. The CDR3 DNA reads as TGTGCCAGCAGCCGGCTCACGGGGACAGGGGGAACTAATGGCTACACCTTC. It yields the protein CASSRLTGTGGTNGYTF.